The present TCR beta chain was sequenced within a study of siplizumab effects on memory and regulatory T cells. Assaying covered about 10^5 TCR templates per sample. The repertoire was sequenced with immunoSEQ multiplex PCR; TCRdb's copy has only in-frame clones and lacks some. This sample carries 65,000 to 70,000 clones, 75% to 90% of them seen once, and the ten largest clones take over 1.5%. Trimming pared 3 bases from V and 3 bases from J, leaving 4 bases between. Looked up from germline, CDR1 is SGHTA and CDR2 is FQGNSA. This CDR3 has 12 amino acids. Sequencing was performed on Tregs sorted from blood. The clonotype originates from a human donor in good health. The V and J genes are TRBV7-2 and TRBJ2-3, with D unclear. CDR3 sequence reads: CASSFYTDTQYF. The CDR3 DNA reads as TGTGCCAGCAGCTTCTATACAGATACGCAGTATTTT.